In its sample, the clone carrying this TCR beta chain was seen many times. The antigen remains unidentified. The sample comes from a study of identical twins. Study-wide points: Instead of following the same donors, the conclusions were based on cross-sectional statistical analysis. Beta clonotypes that were abundant in cord blood contained fewer insertions, a pattern absent from memory repertoires. Models underestimated how often monozygotic twins shared out-of-frame TCR alpha.

The CDR3 runs to 15 residues. CDR1 is MGHRA, CDR2 YSYEKL, per germline. With 5 bases clipped from V and 5 bases from J, the junction kept 6 bases outside the gene matches. One entry per CDR3 protein results from TCRdb running MiXCR on the 5' RACE reads. The sample contains about 240,000 distinct CDR3 sequences, 7.5% of which appear only once. Every donor was a healthy Caucasian. Another study also made use of these data, one on yellow fever vaccine responses in identical twins.

The sample taken for sequencing was CD8+ T cells sorted from blood. The chain joins TRBV4-1 to TRBJ1-4; 9 nucleotides align to TRBD1. The receptor was isolated from a woman aged 18-30 years in good health. CDR3 sequence (DNA): TGCGCCAGCAGCTCTCGAGACAGGGGGAATGAAAAACTGTTTTTT. It yields the protein CASSSRDRGNEKLFF.